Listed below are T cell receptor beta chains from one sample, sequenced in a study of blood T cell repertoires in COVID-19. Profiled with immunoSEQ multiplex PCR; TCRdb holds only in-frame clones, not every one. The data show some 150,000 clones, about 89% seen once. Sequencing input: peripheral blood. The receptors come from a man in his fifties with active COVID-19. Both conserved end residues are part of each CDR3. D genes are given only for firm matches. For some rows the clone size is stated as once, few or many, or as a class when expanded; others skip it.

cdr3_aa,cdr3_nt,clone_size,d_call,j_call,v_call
CATSHGGGLEAFF,TGTGCCACCTCCCACGGGGGGGGGCTTGAAGCTTTCTTT,NA,NA,TRBJ1-1,TRBV19
CASSLDSGGMNTGELFF,TGTGCTAGCAGCTTAGATTCAGGAGGGATGAACACCGGGGAGCTGTTTTTT,few,NA,TRBJ2-2,TRBV7-7
CASSQGRAGELFF,TGTGCCAGCAGCCAAGGGAGGGCGGGGGAGCTGTTTTTT,NA,NA,TRBJ2-2,TRBV3-1/TRBV3-2
CATLRGRLAGTDEQFF,TGTGCCACCCTTCGGGGGAGACTAGCGGGGACGGATGAGCAGTTCTTC,NA,TRBD2,TRBJ2-1,TRBV7-9
CASSPDSDYRTDTQYF,TGTGCCAGCAGCCCGGATTCCGACTATCGCACAGATACGCAGTATTTT,NA,NA,TRBJ2-3,TRBV7-2
CASTETRHSSSYNEQFF,TGCGCCAGCACCGAGACCCGACACTCGAGCTCCTACAATGAGCAGTTCTTC,NA,NA,TRBJ2-1,TRBV10-2
CASKTGNNSPLHF,TGTGCCAGCAAGACAGGAAATAATTCACCCCTCCACTTT,NA,NA,TRBJ1-6,TRBV6-5
CASSLAGEASPLHF,TGTGCCAGCAGCTTAGCAGGGGAGGCTTCACCCCTCCACTTT,once,NA,TRBJ1-6,TRBV7-2
CASSPLGRGRTGELFF,TGTGCCAGCAGCCCCCTCGGGCGGGGTAGGACCGGGGAGCTGTTTTTT,NA,NA,TRBJ2-2,TRBV7-2
CAWGGPITEPFF,TGTGCCTGGGGGGGGCCCATTACCGAGCCTTTCTTT,NA,NA,TRBJ1-1,TRBV30
CASSLAPGDHYGYTF,TGTGCCAGCAGCTTGGCCCCGGGAGACCACTATGGCTACACCTTC,NA,NA,TRBJ1-2,TRBV5-5
CASSTDRESNQPQHF,TGTGCCAGTAGTACGGACAGGGAGAGCAATCAGCCCCAGCATTTT,NA,TRBD1,TRBJ1-5,TRBV19
CASSYRDLETQYF,TGTGCCAGCAGCTACAGGGATTTAGAGACCCAGTACTTC,NA,NA,TRBJ2-5,TRBV5-6
CASTLGGVLNSGANVLTF,TGTGCCAGCACCCTCGGAGGGGTGTTGAACTCTGGGGCCAACGTCCTGACTTTC,NA,NA,TRBJ2-6,TRBV3-1/TRBV3-2
CASSQGGEGYGYTF,TGTGCCAGCAGCCAAGGGGGGGAAGGCTATGGCTACACCTTC,NA,NA,TRBJ1-2,TRBV9